The rows below give T cell receptor beta chains drawn from one sample of a study of OX40 agonist ivuxolimab in advanced cancers. Only in-frame clones appear in the TCRdb table, and some are missing; sequencing was by immunoSEQ multiplex PCR. In the table there are fewer than 40,000 clones, approximately 89% of which are singletons. The sequencing used CD4+ or CD8+ T cells sorted from blood, collected in a trial of the OX40 agonist ivuxolimab. Every receptor here comes from an adult with an advanced solid tumor such as melanoma, head and neck, liver or kidney cancer. Each CDR3 is given without its conserved first and last residue. Clone size appears in some rows only: once, few, many, or a class for an expanded clone.

TRBV5-5	.	TRBJ2-5	ASSSSSGRSWETQY
TRBV6-5	.	TRBJ2-7	ASSYEIAGAPLEQY
TRBV29-1	few	TRBJ1-2	SVETVHYGYT
TRBV30	few	TRBJ1-5	AWSGRGDQPQH
TRBV2	.	TRBJ2-3	ASSVGAGGSTDTQY
TRBV4-3	once	TRBJ1-4	ASSQGHRGVLNEKLF
TRBV28	.	TRBJ2-7	ASSFRGFSYEQY
TRBV19	.	TRBJ1-1	ASTEGRDTEAF
TRBV23-1	.	TRBJ1-6	ASLVTGRRSPLH
TRBV5-6	once	TRBJ1-2	ASSGGYGYT
TRBV7-9	.	TRBJ1-2	ASSFEVLNGYT
TRBV5-6	.	TRBJ2-1	ASSSLGLAGGREQF
TRBV6-4	.	TRBJ1-5	ASSDSGNQPQH
TRBV7-2	.	TRBJ2-2	ASSSGTALNTGELF
TRBV19	.	TRBJ2-5	ASRGVGGGETQY
TRBV9	.	TRBJ2-7	ASSPFAEEFYEQY
TRBV5-5	.	TRBJ1-6	ASSLVGTPANSPLH
TRBV29-1	.	TRBJ2-1	SVVLTGVGEQF
TRBV27	.	TRBJ1-1	ASSLEGHTEAF
TRBV19	.	TRBJ2-2	ASEGQGSTGELF
TRBV6-5	.	TRBJ2-3	ASSYRHGFRTDTQY
TRBV2	few	TRBJ2-5	ASRVTSHQETQY
TRBV10-3	.	TRBJ2-1	AISESGPRQTQF
TRBV9	.	TRBJ2-2	ASSVLRAGELF
TRBV7-9	.	TRBJ1-5	ASSSGTGAVYSNQPQH
TRBV5-6	.	TRBJ2-5	ASSTGTSERETQY
TRBV18	.	TRBJ2-3	ASSPYRESTDTQY
TRBV6-5	.	TRBJ2-3	ASRLQGADTQY
TRBV30	.	TRBJ2-5	AWSRGPQETQY
TRBV9	.	TRBJ2-2	ASSPGLANTGELF